A single sample gave rise to the 22 T cell receptor beta chains below, sequenced in a study of blood T cell repertoires in COVID-19. Sequenced by immunoSEQ multiplex PCR; TCRdb stores in-frame clones only, minus some. This repertoire shows 65,000 to 70,000 clones, about three quarters found once; its top ten account for roughly 21%. Sequencing input: peripheral blood. The source of these receptors is a human donor in a cohort sampled during active COVID-19.

This clone appeared a few times. This chain joins TRBV28 and TRBJ1-2; D might be TRBD1 (6 bases). The germline CDR1 and CDR2 sequences are MDHEN and SYDVKM. This CDR3 spans 11 amino acids. The V and J ends lost 6 bases and 8 bases respectively, with 10 bases between them. The CDR3 DNA follows: TGTGCCAGCAGCGCACAGGGAGGCTACACCTTC. It translates to CASSAQGGYTF.

This chain links TRBV9 with TRBJ2-6; 10 bases agree with TRBD2. Germline-derived CDR1 and CDR2 are SGDLS and YYNGEE. The CDR3 runs 20 residues. J lost 3 bases, V lost 4 bases, and 16 bases had no gene match. The CDR3 sequence is CASSPSGGRDLVYGANVLTF. DNA of the CDR3: TGTGCCAGCAGCCCTAGCGGGGGCAGGGATTTAGTGTATGGGGCCAACGTCCTGACTTTC. The variable domain in full, with the rest retrieved from reference TRBV9 and TRBJ2-6, is DSGVTQTPKHLITATGQRVTLRCSPRSGDLSVYWYQQSLDQGLQFLIQYYNGEERAKGNILERFSAQQFPDLHSELNLSSLELGDSALYFCASSPSGGRDLVYGANVLTFGAGSRLTVL.

This sequence joins TRBV9 and TRBJ1-6; D perhaps matches TRBD1 (6 bases). V lost 0 bases and J 7 bases, leaving 17 bases between the germline ends. The CDR3 loop spans 17 amino acids. Germline lookup yields CDR1 SGDLS and CDR2 YYNGEE. CDR3 sequence reads: CASSVGAGDLRNSPLHF. The CDR3 region has the DNA TGTGCCAGCAGCGTAGGCGCAGGGGACCTTCGGAATTCACCCCTCCACTTT.

The V and J genes are TRBV7-9 and TRBJ2-5, with D possibly matching TRBD1 (6 bases). Per the germline V gene, CDR1 is SEHNR and CDR2 is FQNEAQ (reference sequence). This CDR3 has 15 amino acids. V was cut by 5 bases and J by 5 bases, with 18 bases left in between. CDR3 residues: CASSPRGLRDETQYF. DNA for the CDR3: TGTGCCAGCAGCCCCAGGGGCCTCCGTGACGAGACCCAGTACTTC. The full variable domain, in which reference TRBV7-9 and TRBJ2-5 provide the parts outside the CDR3, is DTGVSQNPRHKITKRGQNVTFRCDPISEHNRLYWYRQTLGQGPEFLTYFQNEAQLEKSRLLSDRFSAERPKGSFSTLEIQRTEQGDSAMYLCASSPRGLRDETQYFGPGTRLLVL.

The chain couples TRBV27 to TRBJ2-5, with 7 bases aligning to TRBD2. Trimming cost V 4 bases and J 1 base; bases outside gene matches: 3. Germline V gene lookup returns CDR1 MNHEY and CDR2 SMNVEV (reference sequence). The CDR3 contains 14 residues. The CDR3 sequence: CASSSRGTQETQYF. Written as DNA, the CDR3 is TGTGCCAGCAGTTCGCGGGGGACCCAAGAGACCCAGTACTTC.

The chain combines TRBV11-2 with TRBJ2-7; a possible D gene is TRBD2 (5 bases). V lost 5 bases and J lost 0, with 17 bases in between. Germline V gene lookup returns CDR1 SGHAT and CDR2 FQNNGV. This CDR3 has 16 residues. The CDR3 DNA is TGTGCCAGCAGCCGTTTAGCGAAACCACTCTCCTACGAGCAGTACTTC. Its translation is CASSRLAKPLSYEQYF.

The chain has TRBV5-4 and TRBJ2-7, with TRBD2 matching over 9 bases. The V and J ends lost 4 bases and 7 bases, in that order; junction bases with no gene match: 9. The CDR3 contains 14 residues. Germline CDR1 is SGHNT and CDR2 is YYREEE (reference sequence). The CDR3 region is CASSETSGQGEQYF. CDR3 coding DNA: TGTGCCAGCAGCGAGACTAGCGGCCAAGGGGAGCAGTACTTC.

V gene TRBV5-4 combines with J gene TRBJ2-2; the match to TRBD2 covers 9 bases. Trimming at V came to 0 bases and at J to 5 bases, leaving 2 bases not matched to a gene. The germline gives CDR1 SGHNT, CDR2 YYREEE (reference sequence). The CDR3 is 15 residues long. CDR3 bases: TGTGCCAGCAGCTTGGAGACTAGCGGAACCGGGGAGCTGTTTTTT. Translating gives CASSLETSGTGELFF.

V usage is TRBV5-1 and J usage is TRBJ2-5; TRBD2 is a possible D gene (5 bases). Trimming removed 0 bases from V and 1 base from J, with 13 bases in between. Germline CDR1 and CDR2: SGHRS and YFSETQ. CDR3 length: 16 amino acids. Here the CDR3 reads CASSLEGSWIQETQYF. The CDR3 DNA follows: TGCGCCAGCAGCTTGGAAGGGAGTTGGATCCAAGAGACCCAGTACTTC.

J is TRBJ1-1 and V is TRBV7-2; weak D call: TRBD1 (6 bases). The germline V gene has CDR1 SGHTA and CDR2 FQGNSA. V lost 3 bases to trimming and J lost 4 bases, with 18 bases between them. This CDR3 contains 16 residues. Written as DNA, the CDR3 is TGTGCCAGCAGCTTTGCCCTGGACAGCCGGGGCACTGAAGCTTTCTTT. Protein product: CASSFALDSRGTEAFF.

The V call is TRBV5-1, the J call TRBJ2-3, with 9 bases identical to TRBD2. In germline, CDR1 is SGHRS, CDR2 YFSETQ. The CDR3 sequence is 17 residues long. After removal of 0 bases from V and 2 bases from J, the junction contained 7 bases not matched to a gene. CDR3 in amino acids: CASSLDLSSGVTDTQYF. The CDR3 DNA follows: TGCGCCAGCAGCTTGGATTTGTCTAGCGGGGTCACAGATACGCAGTATTTT.

V is TRBV28 and J is TRBJ1-5; D unclear. Germline V CDR1 and CDR2: MDHEN, SYDVKM. With 2 bases removed from V and 9 bases from J, the gap between germline ends came to 8 bases. The CDR3 covers 12 residues. The chain's CDR3 is CASSLKRGPQHF. The CDR3 DNA follows: TGTGCCAGCAGTTTAAAACGGGGGCCCCAGCATTTT.

J is TRBJ2-1 and V is TRBV28, with a tentative D call TRBD1 (6 bases). V lost 6 bases to trimming and J lost 2 bases, with 14 bases between them. The CDR3 is made up of 15 amino acids. The V gene's germline CDR1 is MDHEN and CDR2 SYDVKM. CDR3 nucleotide sequence: TGTGCCAGCAGCCATGTCCAGGGGACCTACAATGAGCAGTTCTTC. It translates to CASSHVQGTYNEQFF.

This clone was seen a handful of times. This sample includes further DNA sequences coding for the same CDR3. The V call is TRBV2, the J call TRBJ1-5, with unresolved D. With 1 base removed from V and 4 bases from J, the gap between germline ends came to 8 bases. The CDR3 is made up of 14 amino acids. Germline V gives CDR1 SNHLY, CDR2 FYNNEI. The CDR3 loop reads CASSEVSGNQPQHF. CDR3 DNA sequence: TGTGCCAGCAGTGAAGTTTCGGGAAATCAGCCCCAGCATTTT. The full variable domain, completed using reference TRBV2 and TRBJ1-5, is EPEVTQTPSHQVTQMGQEVILRCVPISNHLYFYWYRQILGQKVEFLVSFYNNEISEKSEIFDDQFSVERPDGSNFTLKIRSTKLEDSAMYFCASSEVSGNQPQHFGDGTRLSIL.

The gene calls are TRBV6-2 or TRBV6-3 and TRBJ2-7, with 7 positions matching TRBD2. The CDR3 consists of 15 residues. From germline, CDR1 is MNHEY and CDR2 SVGEGT. The trim removed 0 bases at V and 3 bases at J, leaving 5 bases unmatched. CDR3 nucleotides: TGTGCCAGCAGTTACTCCGGGACTATGTTCTACGAGCAGTACTTC. It translates to CASSYSGTMFYEQYF.

V is TRBV7-2 and J is TRBJ2-1; 9 nucleotides agree with TRBD1. V lost 1 base to trimming and J lost 6 bases; unmatched junction nucleotides: 10. CDR1 is SGHTA and CDR2 is FQGNSA in the germline V gene. The CDR3 consists of 17 residues. CDR3 in DNA: TGTGCCAGCAGCTTAGTCGCGAGGGACAGGGTCCCCAATGAGCAGTTCTTC. This translates into CASSLVARDRVPNEQFF.

The chain carries TRBV27 and TRBJ2-3; TRBD2 agrees at 7 bases. This CDR3 region has 13 residues. V was clipped by 7 bases and J by 6 bases; unmatched bases: 7. Per the germline V gene, CDR1 is MNHEY and CDR2 is SMNVEV (reference sequence). The DNA for the CDR3 is TGTGCCAGCATGAGCGGGATGTCCGATACGCAGTATTTT. Protein: CASMSGMSDTQYF.

The chain is built from TRBV18 and TRBJ2-7, with D possibly being TRBD1 (5 bases). CDR1 is KGHSH and CDR2 is LQKENI in the germline V gene. This CDR3 contains 12 residues. The V and J ends lost 2 bases and 3 bases respectively, with 5 bases between them. Here the CDR3 DNA reads TGTGCCAGCTCACCAGACAGCTACGAGCAGTACTTC. This translates into CASSPDSYEQYF.

The chain carries TRBV11-2 and TRBJ1-1, with 9 positions matching TRBD1. The CDR3 contains 14 residues. J gave up 4 bases and V 5 bases, and 5 bases lay outside the gene matches. Germline CDR1 SGHAT, CDR2 FQNNGV. CDR3 bases: TGTGCCAGCAGCGCTCACAGGGGGCGCACTGAAGCTTTCTTT. This encodes CASSAHRGRTEAFF.

The chain combines TRBV4-3 with TRBJ1-2; D unresolved. The CDR3 spans 15 residues. The V end lost 0 bases, the J end lost 5 bases, and 13 bases lay between the germline ends. The germline V gene encodes CDR1 LGHNA and CDR2 YSLEER. The DNA of the CDR3 is TGCGCCAGCAGCCAAGATACGTCAACGGGATATGGCTACACCTTC. Translated, it gives CASSQDTSTGYGYTF.

This clone was recorded at least ten times. This chain uses TRBV28 with TRBJ1-4; D ambiguous. Between the trimmed V and J ends, which lost 10 bases and 1 base, there was a span of 10 bases. This CDR3 is 13 amino acids long. Germline V gene data show CDR1 as MDHEN and CDR2 as SYDVKM. CDR3 in amino acids: CATETETNEKLFF. CDR3 in DNA: TGTGCCACGGAAACAGAAACTAATGAAAAACTGTTTTTT.

The rearrangement links TRBV21-1 to TRBJ2-7; TRBD2 was called by the table and not checked on the DNA. TRBV21-1 is shown as a pseudogene. This CDR3 is built from 17 residues. DNA for the CDR3: TGTGCCAGCAGCATAGAGGGAGGCCCGAAGGGAGCCTACGAGCAGTACTTC. It codes for CASSIEGGPKGAYEQYF.